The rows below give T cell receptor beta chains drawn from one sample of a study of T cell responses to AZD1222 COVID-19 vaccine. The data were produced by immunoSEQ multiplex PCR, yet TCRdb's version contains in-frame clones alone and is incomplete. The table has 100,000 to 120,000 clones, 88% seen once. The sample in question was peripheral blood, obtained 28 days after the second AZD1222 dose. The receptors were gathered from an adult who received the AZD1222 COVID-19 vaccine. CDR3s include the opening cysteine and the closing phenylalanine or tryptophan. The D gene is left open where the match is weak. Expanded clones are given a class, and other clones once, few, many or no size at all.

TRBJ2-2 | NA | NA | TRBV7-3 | CASSRGHTGELFF | TGTGCCAGCAGCCGCGGGCACACCGGGGAGCTGTTTTTT
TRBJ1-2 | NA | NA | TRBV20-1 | CSASITDGYTF | TGCAGTGCTAGCATTACCGATGGCTACACCTTC
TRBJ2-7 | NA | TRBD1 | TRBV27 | CASSPRQGASNEQYF | TGTGCCAGCAGTCCGAGACAGGGGGCGAGCAACGAGCAGTACTTC
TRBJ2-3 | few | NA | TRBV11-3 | CASRSSSLTDTQYF | TGTGCCAGCCGAAGTTCATCGTTGACAGATACGCAGTATTTT
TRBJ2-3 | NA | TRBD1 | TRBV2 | CASSGDRGADTQYF | TGTGCCAGCAGTGGGGACAGGGGGGCAGATACGCAGTATTTT
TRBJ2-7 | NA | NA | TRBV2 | CASMAYYEQYF | TGTGCCAGCATGGCGTATTACGAGCAGTACTTC
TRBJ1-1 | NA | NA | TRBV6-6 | CACDSHQNTEAFF | TGTGCCTGCGACAGCCATCAGAACACTGAAGCTTTCTTT
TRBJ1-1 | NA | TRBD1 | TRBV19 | CASSTQTGMMDTEAFF | TGTGCCAGTAGTACCCAGACAGGGATGATGGACACTGAAGCTTTCTTT
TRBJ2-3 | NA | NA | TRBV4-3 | CASSQDLEGDTQYF | TGCGCCAGCAGCCAAGATCTGGAAGGAGATACGCAGTATTTT
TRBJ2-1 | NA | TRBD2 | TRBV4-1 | CASSQTSGGYNEQFF | TGCGCCAGCAGCCAAACTAGCGGGGGGTACAATGAGCAGTTCTTC
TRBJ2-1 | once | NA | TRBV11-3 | CASSLDGMRPGAGNEQFF | TGTGCCAGCAGCTTAGATGGAATGCGGCCAGGGGCTGGCAATGAGCAGTTCTTC
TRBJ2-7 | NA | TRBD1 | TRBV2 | CAKGQGEQYF | TGTGCCAAAGGACAGGGCGAGCAGTACTTC
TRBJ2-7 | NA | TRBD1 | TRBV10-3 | CATDRGDSYEQYF | TGTGCCACAGACAGGGGTGACTCCTACGAGCAGTACTTC
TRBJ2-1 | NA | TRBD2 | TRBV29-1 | CSVEDVLATEQFF | TGCAGCGTTGAAGATGTACTAGCGACTGAGCAGTTCTTC